The 18 T cell receptor beta chains given below trace back to one sample, sequenced in a study of cytomegalovirus exposure and HLA in healthy donors. The repertoire was sequenced with immunoSEQ multiplex PCR; TCRdb's copy has only in-frame clones and lacks some. This table has 100,000 to 150,000 clones, about nine tenths appearing once. Sequenced: PBMCs. These receptors all come from a woman under 30 in good health and CMV-seronegative.

The gene calls are TRBV4-2 and TRBJ2-1; 10 bases match TRBD2. Trimming took 2 bases from V and 5 from J; bases not matched to a gene: 6. The CDR3 is made up of 16 amino acids. Per the germline V gene, CDR1 is LGHNA and CDR2 is YNFKEQ. The CDR3 loop is CASSQLLAGLDNEQFF. CDR3 sequence (DNA): TGTGCCAGCAGCCAATTACTAGCGGGACTCGACAATGAGCAGTTCTTC.

The rearrangement links TRBV2 to TRBJ2-2; 8 bases fit TRBD2. The V gene end was trimmed by 5 bases and the J gene end by 4 bases; junction bases not matched to a gene: 9. Germline V gene lookup returns CDR1 SNHLY and CDR2 FYNNEI. This CDR3 is 16 amino acids long. The CDR3 coding sequence is TGTGCCAGCAGTATGGAAGCGGGGGCGGGCACCGGGGAGCTGTTTTTT. Residues: CASSMEAGAGTGELFF.

The rearrangement links TRBV29-1 to TRBJ1-2, with D possibly being TRBD1 (6 bases). The CDR3 has 14 amino acids. The germline V gene encodes CDR1 SQVTM and CDR2 ANQGSEA. V gave up 3 bases and J gave up 4 bases, with 15 bases separating them. The CDR3 here is CSVDLRGAGYGYTF. Written as DNA, the CDR3 is TGCAGCGTTGATCTCAGGGGAGCTGGCTATGGCTACACCTTC.

This clone came up once. The chain links TRBV9 to TRBJ2-3, with 12 bases lining up with TRBD2. Looked up from germline, CDR1 is SGDLS and CDR2 is YYNGEE. The length of the CDR3 is 16 residues. Trimming cost V 4 bases and J 2 bases; bases outside gene matches: 5. This CDR3 reads CASSPRLAGVTDTQYF. DNA of the CDR3: TGTGCCAGCAGCCCAAGACTAGCGGGAGTCACAGATACGCAGTATTTT.

V gene TRBV2 combines with J gene TRBJ2-5; 8 bases align to TRBD1. This CDR3 comprises 15 residues. The J segment lost 1 base and the V segment lost 4 bases, leaving 5 bases of the junction unmatched. Germline loops: CDR1 SNHLY, CDR2 FYNNEI. The CDR3 reads CASSAGQGVQETQYF. CDR3 DNA: TGTGCCAGCAGTGCCGGACAGGGCGTCCAAGAGACCCAGTACTTC.

The rearrangement joins TRBV4-2 to TRBJ1-3; TRBD1 is a possible D gene (6 bases). CDR1 is LGHNA, CDR2 YNFKEQ, per germline. The CDR3 consists of 17 residues. Trimming pared 1 base from V and 0 bases from J, leaving 13 bases between. DNA for the CDR3: TGTGCCAGCAGCCAAGCGTTGGCAGGGGCCTCTGGAAACACCATATATTTT. Translated: CASSQALAGASGNTIYF.

The genes are TRBV7-2 and TRBJ2-3; D gene ambiguous. Deletions cut 0 bases from V and 6 bases from J, with 16 bases between. CDR3 length: 16 amino acids. Germline CDR1 SGHTA, CDR2 FQGNSA. The CDR3 sequence is CASSLAAVSWSDTQYF. CDR3 coding DNA: TGTGCCAGCAGCTTAGCGGCGGTGAGCTGGTCCGATACGCAGTATTTT.

The gene calls are TRBV28 and TRBJ2-1; TRBD2 aligns across 10 bases. J lost 13 bases, V lost 6 bases, and 9 bases had no gene match. Germline CDR1 is MDHEN and CDR2 is SYDVKM. The CDR3 spans 13 residues. CDR3 bases: TGTGCCAGCAGGGGACTAGCGCGCGGACTACAGTTCTTC. It specifies CASRGLARGLQFF.

The V gene is TRBV6-5, the J gene TRBJ1-5, with 7 bases matching TRBD1. CDR1 MNHEY and CDR2 SVGAGI come from the germline V gene. V lost 8 bases, J lost 6 bases, and 10 bases stayed unmatched. This CDR3 has 14 residues. CDR3 protein: CASGRQGEGQPQHF. CDR3 in DNA: TGTGCCAGCGGTAGACAGGGCGAGGGTCAGCCCCAGCATTTT.

The chain carries TRBV7-9 and TRBJ1-4; 7 positions agree with TRBD1. V trimming: 1 base; J trimming: 0 bases; junction bases outside the gene matches: 5. CDR1 is SEHNR and CDR2 is FQNEAQ in the germline V gene (reference sequence). The CDR3 runs 17 residues. CDR3 residues: CASSLDYRGATNEKLFF. CDR3 coding DNA: TGTGCCAGCAGCTTAGACTACAGGGGAGCAACTAATGAAAAACTGTTTTTT.

This CDR3 is CASSSEAYSGNTIYF. For the CDR3, the DNA is TGTGCCAGCTCCTCTGAGGCTTACTCTGGAAACACCATATATTTT. The chain combines TRBV7-2 with TRBJ1-3; D unresolved. The CDR3 length is 15 residues. Trimming removed 8 bases at V and 0 bases at J, with 14 bases between. Germline V gene lookup returns CDR1 SGHTA and CDR2 FQGNSA.

This chain connects TRBV6-1 to TRBJ2-7; TRBD1 might be the D (6 bases). With 4 bases removed from V and 6 bases from J, the gap between germline ends came to 16 bases. CDR3 size: 14 residues. Per the germline V gene, CDR1 is MNHNS and CDR2 is SASEGT. In nucleotides, the CDR3 is TGTGCCAGCAGTGGACAGGCGGCCTCCCGCGAGCAGTACTTC. Translated, it gives CASSGQAASREQYF.

Here the CDR3 reads CASSYQRDINEQFF. Written as DNA, the CDR3 is TGTGCCAGCAGTTATCAAAGGGACATTAATGAGCAGTTCTTC. The chain recombines TRBV6-6 with TRBJ2-1; perhaps TRBD1 as D (6 bases). V was pared by 3 bases and J by 7 bases, with 13 bases between. The CDR3 length is 14 residues. From germline, CDR1 is MNHNY and CDR2 SVGAGI (reference sequence).

The V and J genes are TRBV9 and TRBJ2-5; D gene uncertain. V lost 0 bases and J 3 bases, leaving 9 bases between the germline ends. Germline V gene sequence: CDR1 SGDLS, CDR2 YYNGEE. This CDR3 has 14 residues. CDR3 in DNA: TGTGCCAGCAGCGTAGAGTCTGGAGAAGAGACCCAGTACTTC. Its translation: CASSVESGEETQYF. Complete variable domain (other parts from reference TRBV9 and TRBJ2-5): DSGVTQTPKHLITATGQRVTLRCSPRSGDLSVYWYQQSLDQGLQFLIQYYNGEERAKGNILERFSAQQFPDLHSELNLSSLELGDSALYFCASSVESGEETQYFGPGTRLLVL.

The V and J genes are TRBV28 and TRBJ2-3; D remains unclear. Germline V gene lookup returns CDR1 MDHEN and CDR2 SYDVKM. CDR3 length equals 13 residues. V lost 5 bases, J lost 2 bases, and 8 bases lay in between. The CDR3 bases are TGTGCCAGCAGTCGCGAGGACACAGATACGCAGTATTTT. Protein: CASSREDTDTQYF. Combining the CDR3 with reference TRBV28 and TRBJ2-3 gives the whole variable domain DVKVTQSSRYLVKRTGEKVFLECVQDMDHENMFWYRQDPGLGLRLIYFSYDVKMKEKGDIPEGYSVSREKKERFSLILESASTNQTSMYLCASSREDTDTQYFGPGTRLTVL.

This sequence joins TRBV5-1 and TRBJ2-5; weak D call: TRBD2 (5 bases). Germline CDR1 reads SGHRS; CDR2 reads YFSETQ. The V end lost 0 bases, the J end lost 4 bases, and 16 bases lay between the germline ends. The length of the CDR3 is 16 residues. CDR3: CASSLADFTNGETQYF. Written as DNA, the CDR3 is TGCGCCAGCAGCTTGGCGGACTTTACGAATGGAGAGACCCAGTACTTC.

V is TRBV5-1 and J is TRBJ2-2; possibly TRBD2 for D (6 bases). V was shortened by 5 bases and J by 4 bases, with 6 bases between the two germline ends. Germline V gives CDR1 SGHRS, CDR2 YFSETQ. The CDR3 has 12 residues. The CDR3 reads CASREGTGELFF. CDR3 DNA: TGCGCCAGCAGGGAGGGCACCGGGGAGCTGTTTTTT.

The chain joins TRBV19 to TRBJ2-5; 8 nucleotides agree with TRBD1. Germline V gene data show CDR1 as LNHDA and CDR2 as SQIVND (reference sequence). The CDR3 spans 13 residues. Unmatched junction bases numbered 3, after V lost 5 bases and J lost 4 bases. CDR3 coding DNA: TGTGCCAGTAGTTTTACAGGGGGAGAGACCCAGTACTTC. This sequence encodes CASSFTGGETQYF.